The TCR beta chain under discussion was sequenced for a study of cytomegalovirus exposure and HLA in healthy donors. Points from the study as a whole: According to reports, the classifier identified cytomegalovirus status with high specificity and sensitivity. An analysis done earlier found most TCR beta V segments productive about 87% or about 30% of the time. Despite most TCR sequences being rare, some public TCRs occurred in many donors. Later analysis reportedly placed an Asian-associated ancestry cluster below the roughly 700-donor mean in N-insertions.

PCR was performed using 60 Vbeta and 13 Jbeta primers. Only in-frame clones appear in the TCRdb table, and some are missing; sequencing was by immunoSEQ multiplex PCR. Here the sample spans tens of thousands of clones, 70% to 85% being singletons. CDR3 length: 13 residues. V was trimmed by 0 bases and J by 5 bases, leaving 8 bases between them. From germline, CDR1 is SGHRS and CDR2 YFSETQ. A remark on this clone: The antigen is not known. Other nucleotide sequences from this sample produce the same CDR3.

The chain has TRBV5-1 and TRBJ2-5; D remains unclear. Source material: PBMCs. This sequence was found in a man between 70 and 80 years old in good health and CMV-seropositive. The CDR3, as DNA: TGCGCCAGCAGCTTGGGAGGCCGGGAGACCCAGTACTTC. Amino acids: CASSLGGRETQYF.